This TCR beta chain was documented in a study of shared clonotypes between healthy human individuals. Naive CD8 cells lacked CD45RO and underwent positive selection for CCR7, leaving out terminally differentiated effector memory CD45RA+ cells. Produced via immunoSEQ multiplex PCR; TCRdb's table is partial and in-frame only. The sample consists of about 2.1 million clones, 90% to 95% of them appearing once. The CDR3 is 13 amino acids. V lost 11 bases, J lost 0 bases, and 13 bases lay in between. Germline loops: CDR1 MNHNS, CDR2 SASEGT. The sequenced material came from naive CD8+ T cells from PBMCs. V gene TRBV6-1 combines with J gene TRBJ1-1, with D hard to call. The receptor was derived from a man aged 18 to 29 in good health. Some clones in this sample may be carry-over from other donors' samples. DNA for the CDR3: TGTGCCTACCGACCGCTAGTGAACACTGAAGCTTTCTTT. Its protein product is CAYRPLVNTEAFF.